This T cell receptor beta chain came from a study of blood T cell repertoires in COVID-19 (dated by TCRdb to the early 2020s). General notes on the study: Samples from collaborators originated in the United States, Italy and Spain and spanned both the acute and convalescent phases of COVID-19. The repertoires were made available in a free public database intended to serve as a resource for research on the immune response to SARS-CoV-2. Sample metadata almost always included a de-identified subject ID, COVID-19 status, age in years and sex. Subjects who had been exposed to COVID-19, were actively infected with it, or had recovered from it provided the deeply sampled blood TCRbeta repertoires that made up the dataset. Where HLA class I and class II types were available, the types were taken from metadata supplied by the sample provider, not from assay-based typing. Samples came from the ongoing ImmuneRACE study (first 160 participants) plus 1,254 subjects from 6 global collaborators. The material from the prospective study consisted of cDNA or gDNA derived from T cells, B-cell-depleted T cells, or PBMCs.

Whole blood was collected in K2EDTA tubes by collaborating institutions according to the institutions' own protocols. Collaborator samples were shipped for TCRbeta analysis as frozen whole blood, isolated PBMCs, or DNA extracted from either sample type. TCRbeta CDR3 regions were amplified from genomic DNA using the immunoSEQ Assay, a bias-controlled multiplex PCR. In the authors' own workflow: Nucleated cell counts per sample were estimated from amplification of reference gene primers within the assay. To quantify the absolute abundance of each unique TCRbeta CDR3 rearrangement, sequence reads were collapsed and filtered. For each sample, productive Simpson clonality was calculated by taking the square root of Simpson's diversity index across productive rearrangements. The table was pulled from immuneACCESS by TCRdb, which kept in-frame rearrangements only. Such tables lose some clones; where checked, under half of the loss comes from unresolved V genes, and the rest has no known cause. That table supplies the V and J calls and clone size; D and trimming were determined from the DNA. Counted in this sample were approximately 670,000 clones; 85% to 90% of them appeared once. The ten largest clones add up to about 0.26% of the sample.

The CDR3 starts with the cysteine, ends with the phenylalanine, and has 14 residues. Of the read, only the CDR3 DNA is kept; its 42 bases are in frame from base 1. V and J are truncated by 6 bases and 5 bases respectively, leaving an intervening sequence of 16 bases. For CDR1 and CDR2, the germline V gene lists MNHEY and SVGAGI. Results and caveats for the whole study, not just this receptor: The quantity of clinical and demographic metadata differed by source and by participant and was supplied without curation.

A remark on this clone: The antigen it recognizes is unknown. No base qualities exist here, and no much larger clone lies one base off it.

The rearranged chain carries TRBV6-5 and TRBJ1-1, with the D gene not clear enough to name. Sequencing was done on a sample of peripheral blood. This sequence originates from a woman aged 18-30 years with acute or convalescent COVID-19. The DNA reads as follows: TGTGCCAGCAGATTCGGGGTTTTGGGGACTGAAGCTTTCTTT. Its translation is CASRFGVLGTEAFF.